The rows below give T cell receptor beta chains drawn from one sample of a study of blood T cell repertoires in COVID-19. The data were produced by immunoSEQ multiplex PCR, yet TCRdb's version contains in-frame clones alone and is incomplete. This table has approximately 140,000 clones, around nine tenths appearing once. The sequencing input was peripheral blood. All receptors come from a man aged 60-69 years with active or convalescent COVID-19. CDR3s leave out the opening cysteine and the closing phenylalanine or tryptophan. The order of the fields is D gene, V gene, J gene, CDR3 protein. D genes are given only for firm matches.

d_gene: TRBD2
v_gene: TRBV7-8
j_gene: TRBJ2-3
CDR3aa: ASSLGVAGGTDTQY

d_gene: TRBD2
v_gene: TRBV19
j_gene: TRBJ2-5
CDR3aa: ASSSGLAGDVETQY

d_gene: TRBD2
v_gene: TRBV4-3
j_gene: TRBJ2-1
CDR3aa: ASSQVAGGPNNEQF

d_gene: NA
v_gene: TRBV18
j_gene: TRBJ2-1
CDR3aa: ASSPPNPSSSYNEQF

d_gene: NA
v_gene: TRBV4-1
j_gene: TRBJ1-1
CDR3aa: ASSQDTVAGTEAF

d_gene: NA
v_gene: TRBV24-1
j_gene: TRBJ2-1
CDR3aa: ATSDRTGGEF

d_gene: TRBD2
v_gene: TRBV5-4
j_gene: TRBJ2-7
CDR3aa: ASSLTSGRFNEQY

d_gene: TRBD2
v_gene: TRBV7-7
j_gene: TRBJ2-5
CDR3aa: ASSLGGTKQETQY

d_gene: NA
v_gene: TRBV24-1
j_gene: TRBJ1-5
CDR3aa: ATSDPGTPSNQPQH

d_gene: TRBD1
v_gene: TRBV18
j_gene: TRBJ1-1
CDR3aa: ASSPLGQGSTEAF

d_gene: TRBD1
v_gene: TRBV11-2
j_gene: TRBJ2-7
CDR3aa: ASSLIKGDRAYEQY

d_gene: NA
v_gene: TRBV7-3
j_gene: TRBJ2-3
CDR3aa: ASSPSTSPDTQY

d_gene: TRBD1
v_gene: TRBV6-1
j_gene: TRBJ1-2
CDR3aa: ASSDGQGPYGYT

d_gene: TRBD2
v_gene: TRBV3-1/TRBV3-2
j_gene: TRBJ2-5
CDR3aa: ASSQDSGGWETQY

d_gene: NA
v_gene: TRBV18
j_gene: TRBJ2-7
CDR3aa: ASSPQSTTSEQY

d_gene: NA
v_gene: TRBV5-4
j_gene: TRBJ1-5
CDR3aa: ASSLDWNQPQH

d_gene: NA
v_gene: TRBV11-2
j_gene: TRBJ1-2
CDR3aa: ASSRVGEGRGGYT

d_gene: NA
v_gene: TRBV6-4
j_gene: TRBJ1-5
CDR3aa: ASSSEEGQPQH

d_gene: NA
v_gene: TRBV5-5
j_gene: TRBJ1-6
CDR3aa: ASSLILAYNSPLH

d_gene: TRBD1
v_gene: TRBV19
j_gene: TRBJ1-1
CDR3aa: ASSHRGSTEAF

d_gene: NA
v_gene: TRBV18
j_gene: TRBJ2-7
CDR3aa: ASYQRMGARKRTYEQY

d_gene: NA
v_gene: TRBV15
j_gene: TRBJ2-5
CDR3aa: ATSRDRQGETQY

d_gene: NA
v_gene: TRBV2
j_gene: TRBJ2-7
CDR3aa: ASSEAWGDPNYEQY

d_gene: NA
v_gene: TRBV5-4
j_gene: TRBJ2-7
CDR3aa: ASSLFRVPYEQY

d_gene: TRBD2
v_gene: TRBV27
j_gene: TRBJ2-5
CDR3aa: ASRNRRLAGETQY

d_gene: NA
v_gene: TRBV7-7
j_gene: TRBJ2-5
CDR3aa: ASSLDSGAQETQY

d_gene: TRBD1
v_gene: TRBV19
j_gene: TRBJ2-1
CDR3aa: ASTTGQGANFRYNEQF

d_gene: TRBD1
v_gene: TRBV15
j_gene: TRBJ1-1
CDR3aa: ATSRDRQGNTEAF

d_gene: NA
v_gene: TRBV2
j_gene: TRBJ1-5
CDR3aa: ASREGAHGPQH

d_gene: NA
v_gene: TRBV6-5
j_gene: TRBJ1-3
CDR3aa: ASSYSNSRGNTIY

d_gene: TRBD2
v_gene: TRBV6-2/TRBV6-3
j_gene: TRBJ2-7
CDR3aa: ASSYHGTSGRFTYEQY

d_gene: TRBD2
v_gene: TRBV27
j_gene: TRBJ2-7
CDR3aa: ASTTRASGHYEQY

d_gene: NA
v_gene: TRBV5-1
j_gene: TRBJ2-2
CDR3aa: ASSRGSAGTGELF

d_gene: NA
v_gene: TRBV7-8
j_gene: TRBJ2-3
CDR3aa: ASSDSGRGDTQY

d_gene: NA
v_gene: TRBV6-6
j_gene: TRBJ1-2
CDR3aa: ASSYGTTYGYT

d_gene: NA
v_gene: TRBV11-3
j_gene: TRBJ2-7
CDR3aa: ASSSTGLAEQY

d_gene: NA
v_gene: TRBV19
j_gene: TRBJ1-5
CDR3aa: ASSEAGRFNQPQH

d_gene: TRBD1
v_gene: TRBV28
j_gene: TRBJ1-2
CDR3aa: ASSFPRGPNYGYT

d_gene: NA
v_gene: TRBV5-1
j_gene: TRBJ2-7
CDR3aa: ASSLDGITTYEQY

d_gene: TRBD2
v_gene: TRBV28
j_gene: TRBJ2-5
CDR3aa: ASSLPGIAGRETQY

d_gene: NA
v_gene: TRBV7-9
j_gene: TRBJ2-1
CDR3aa: ASRGSFQGSSYNEQF

d_gene: TRBD1
v_gene: TRBV30
j_gene: TRBJ1-3
CDR3aa: AFERLGQDPGNTIY

d_gene: NA
v_gene: TRBV30
j_gene: TRBJ1-5
CDR3aa: AWKGGAGNQPQH

d_gene: TRBD2
v_gene: TRBV29-1
j_gene: TRBJ2-7
CDR3aa: SVVASGGPYEQY

d_gene: NA
v_gene: TRBV19
j_gene: TRBJ2-2
CDR3aa: ASSRHFRNTGELF

d_gene: TRBD1
v_gene: TRBV9
j_gene: TRBJ1-2
CDR3aa: ASKGQGGYT

d_gene: NA
v_gene: TRBV7-8
j_gene: TRBJ1-1
CDR3aa: ASSLYRVNTEAF

d_gene: NA
v_gene: TRBV18
j_gene: TRBJ2-7
CDR3aa: ASSPFGLPSYEQY

d_gene: NA
v_gene: TRBV10-3
j_gene: TRBJ1-5
CDR3aa: AASGVGNQPQH

d_gene: TRBD1
v_gene: TRBV24-1
j_gene: TRBJ2-3
CDR3aa: ATSDATGGALDTQY

d_gene: NA
v_gene: TRBV7-2
j_gene: TRBJ2-5
CDR3aa: ASSPFSETEETQY

d_gene: TRBD2
v_gene: TRBV5-4
j_gene: TRBJ2-7
CDR3aa: ASSSFPTSGKNYEQY

d_gene: NA
v_gene: TRBV5-4
j_gene: TRBJ2-3
CDR3aa: ASSRPGASDTQY

d_gene: TRBD1
v_gene: TRBV15
j_gene: TRBJ2-1
CDR3aa: ATSRATGGPHNEQF

d_gene: NA
v_gene: TRBV9
j_gene: TRBJ2-3
CDR3aa: ASSGLGGFGTDTQY

d_gene: TRBD2
v_gene: TRBV19
j_gene: TRBJ2-1
CDR3aa: ASSITSGRHNEQF

d_gene: NA
v_gene: TRBV28
j_gene: TRBJ1-1
CDR3aa: ASSRTVMNTEAF

d_gene: NA
v_gene: TRBV30
j_gene: TRBJ1-4
CDR3aa: AWSVRDNEKLF

d_gene: TRBD2
v_gene: TRBV3-1/TRBV3-2
j_gene: TRBJ2-2
CDR3aa: ASSQDIVSSGSTGELF

d_gene: TRBD1
v_gene: TRBV15
j_gene: TRBJ2-5
CDR3aa: ATSRGEGGRETQY